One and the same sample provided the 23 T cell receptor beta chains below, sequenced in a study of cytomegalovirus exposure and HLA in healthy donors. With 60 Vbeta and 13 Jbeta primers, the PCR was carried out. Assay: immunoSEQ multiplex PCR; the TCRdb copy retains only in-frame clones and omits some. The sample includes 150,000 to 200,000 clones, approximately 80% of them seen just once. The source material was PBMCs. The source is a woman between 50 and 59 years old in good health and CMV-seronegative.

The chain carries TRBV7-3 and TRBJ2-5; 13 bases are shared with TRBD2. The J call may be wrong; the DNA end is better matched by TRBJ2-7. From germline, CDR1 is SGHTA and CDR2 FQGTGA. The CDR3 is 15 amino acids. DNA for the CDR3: TGTGCCAGCAGCGCCGGGACTAGCGGGATCTACGAGCAGTACTTC. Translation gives CASSAGTSGIYEQYF.

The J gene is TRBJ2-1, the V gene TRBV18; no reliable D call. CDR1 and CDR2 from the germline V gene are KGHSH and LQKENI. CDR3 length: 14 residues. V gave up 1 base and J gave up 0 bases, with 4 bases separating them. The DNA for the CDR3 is TGTGCCAGCTCACCACAGAGCTCCTACAATGAGCAGTTCTTC. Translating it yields CASSPQSSYNEQFF.

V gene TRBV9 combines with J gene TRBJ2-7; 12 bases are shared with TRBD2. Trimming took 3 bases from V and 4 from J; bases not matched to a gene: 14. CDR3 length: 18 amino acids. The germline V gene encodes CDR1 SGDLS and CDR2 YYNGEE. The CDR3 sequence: CASSGGKTSGSSMYEQYF. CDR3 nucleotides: TGTGCCAGCAGCGGTGGGAAGACTAGCGGGAGTTCGATGTACGAGCAGTACTTC.

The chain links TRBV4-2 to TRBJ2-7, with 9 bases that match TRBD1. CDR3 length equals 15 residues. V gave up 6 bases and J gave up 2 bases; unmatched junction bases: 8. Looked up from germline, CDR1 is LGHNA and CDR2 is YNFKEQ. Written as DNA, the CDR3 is TGTGCCAGCAGTCCCCCCGGACAGGGGCCCTACGAGCAGTACTTC. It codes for CASSPPGQGPYEQYF.

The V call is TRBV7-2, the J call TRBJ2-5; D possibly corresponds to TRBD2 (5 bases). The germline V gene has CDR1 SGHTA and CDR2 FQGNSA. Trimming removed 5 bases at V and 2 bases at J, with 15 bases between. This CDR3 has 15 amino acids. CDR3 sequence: CASSPLRAIQETQYF. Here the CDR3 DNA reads TGTGCCAGCAGCCCGCTGCGGGCCATACAAGAGACCCAGTACTTC.

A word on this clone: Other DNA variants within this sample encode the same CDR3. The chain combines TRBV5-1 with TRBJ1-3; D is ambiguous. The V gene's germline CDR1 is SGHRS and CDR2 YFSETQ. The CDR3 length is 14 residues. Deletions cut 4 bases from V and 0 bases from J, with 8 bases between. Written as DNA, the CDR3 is TGCGCCAGCAGCCTAGGAGGCTCTGGAAACACCATATATTTT. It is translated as CASSLGGSGNTIYF.

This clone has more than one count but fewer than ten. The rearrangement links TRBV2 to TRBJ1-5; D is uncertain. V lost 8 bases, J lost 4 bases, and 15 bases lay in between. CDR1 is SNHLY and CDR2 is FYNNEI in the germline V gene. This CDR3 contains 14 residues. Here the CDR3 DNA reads TGTGCCAGCCAGAATAACCCGGGGAATCAGCCCCAGCATTTT. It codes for CASQNNPGNQPQHF.

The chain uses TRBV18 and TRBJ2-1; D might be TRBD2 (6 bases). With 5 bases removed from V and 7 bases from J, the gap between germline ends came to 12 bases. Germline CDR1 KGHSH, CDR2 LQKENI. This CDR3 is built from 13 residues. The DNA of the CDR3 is TGTGCCAGCTCATCGGGACTGACGAATGAGCAGTTCTTC. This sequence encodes CASSSGLTNEQFF.

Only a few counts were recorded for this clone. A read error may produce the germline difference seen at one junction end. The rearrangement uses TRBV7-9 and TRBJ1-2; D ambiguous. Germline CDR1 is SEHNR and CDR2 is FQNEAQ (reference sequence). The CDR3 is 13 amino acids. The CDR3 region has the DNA TGTTCCAGCAGCAAGGAGGCAGCTTATGGCTACACCTTC. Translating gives CSSSKEAAYGYTF.

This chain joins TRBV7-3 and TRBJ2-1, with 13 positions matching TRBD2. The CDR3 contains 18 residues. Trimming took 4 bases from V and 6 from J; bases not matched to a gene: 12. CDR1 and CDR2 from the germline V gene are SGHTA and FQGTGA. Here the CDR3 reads CASSSSLGTSGRANEQFF. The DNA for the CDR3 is TGTGCCAGCAGCTCCTCCCTCGGTACTAGCGGGAGGGCCAATGAGCAGTTCTTC. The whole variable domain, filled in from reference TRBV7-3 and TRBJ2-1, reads GAGVSQTPSNKVTEKGKYVELRCDPISGHTALYWYRQSLGQGPEFLIYFQGTGAADDSGLPNDRFFAVRPEGSVSTLKIQRTERGDSAVYLCASSSSLGTSGRANEQFFGPGTRLTVL.

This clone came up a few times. CDR3 sequence: CASSSPGQGTDTQYF. CDR3 nucleotides: TGTGCCAGCAGCTCGCCGGGACAGGGCACAGATACGCAGTATTTT. The rearrangement links TRBV11-2 to TRBJ2-3; 8 bases align to TRBD1. This CDR3 is built from 15 residues. The germline gives CDR1 SGHAT, CDR2 FQNNGV. V gave up 4 bases and J gave up 1 base; unmatched junction bases: 4.

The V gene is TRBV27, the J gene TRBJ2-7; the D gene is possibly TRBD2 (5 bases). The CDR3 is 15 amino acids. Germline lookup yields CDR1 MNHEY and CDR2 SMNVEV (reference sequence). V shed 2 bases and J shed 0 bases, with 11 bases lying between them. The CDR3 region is CASSLKLGSSYEQYF. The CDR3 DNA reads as TGTGCCAGCAGTTTAAAACTAGGAAGCTCCTACGAGCAGTACTTC.

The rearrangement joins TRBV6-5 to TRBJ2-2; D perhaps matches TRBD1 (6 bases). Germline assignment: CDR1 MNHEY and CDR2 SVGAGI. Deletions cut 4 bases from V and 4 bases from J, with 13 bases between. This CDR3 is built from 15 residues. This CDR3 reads CASSWAGASTGELFF. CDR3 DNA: TGTGCCAGCAGTTGGGCAGGGGCTAGCACCGGGGAGCTGTTTTTT.

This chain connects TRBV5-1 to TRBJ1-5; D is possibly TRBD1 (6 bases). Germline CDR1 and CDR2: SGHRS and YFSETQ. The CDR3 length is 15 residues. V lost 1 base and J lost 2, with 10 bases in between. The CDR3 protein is CASSLTGTGNQPQHF. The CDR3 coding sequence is TGCGCCAGCAGCTTGACAGGGACCGGCAATCAGCCCCAGCATTTT.

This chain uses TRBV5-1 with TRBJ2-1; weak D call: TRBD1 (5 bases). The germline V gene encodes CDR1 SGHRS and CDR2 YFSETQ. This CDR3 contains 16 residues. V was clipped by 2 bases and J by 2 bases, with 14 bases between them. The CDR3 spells CASSFASGNTYNEQFF. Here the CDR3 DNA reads TGCGCCAGCAGCTTTGCTTCAGGGAATACCTACAATGAGCAGTTCTTC.

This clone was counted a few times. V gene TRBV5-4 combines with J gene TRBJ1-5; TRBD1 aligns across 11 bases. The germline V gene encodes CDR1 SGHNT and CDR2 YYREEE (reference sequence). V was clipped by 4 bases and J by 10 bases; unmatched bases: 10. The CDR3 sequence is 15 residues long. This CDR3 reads CASSPGQGAGYPQHF. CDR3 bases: TGTGCCAGCAGCCCAGGACAGGGGGCCGGTTATCCCCAGCATTTT.

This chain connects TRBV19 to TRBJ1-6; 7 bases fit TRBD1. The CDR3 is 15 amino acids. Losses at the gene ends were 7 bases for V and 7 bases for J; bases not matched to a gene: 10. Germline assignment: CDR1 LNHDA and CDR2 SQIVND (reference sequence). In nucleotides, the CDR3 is TGTGCCAGTACCACATCGACAGGGACGAATTCACCCCTCCACTTT. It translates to CASTTSTGTNSPLHF. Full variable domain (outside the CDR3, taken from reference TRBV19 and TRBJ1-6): DGGITQSPKYLFRKEGQNVTLSCEQNLNHDAMYWYRQDPGQGLRLIYYSQIVNDFQKGDIAEGYSVSREKKESFPLTVTSAQKNPTAFYLCASTTSTGTNSPLHFGNGTRLTVT.

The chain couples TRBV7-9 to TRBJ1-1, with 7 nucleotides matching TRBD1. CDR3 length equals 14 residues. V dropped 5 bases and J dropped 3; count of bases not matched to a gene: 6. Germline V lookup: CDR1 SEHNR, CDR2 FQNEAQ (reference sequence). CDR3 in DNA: TGTGCCAGCAGCGTAACAGGGGCGGACACTGAAGCTTTCTTT. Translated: CASSVTGADTEAFF.

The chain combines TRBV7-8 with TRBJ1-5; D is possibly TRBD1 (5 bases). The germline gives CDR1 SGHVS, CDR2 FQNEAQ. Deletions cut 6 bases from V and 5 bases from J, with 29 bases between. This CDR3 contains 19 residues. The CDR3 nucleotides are TGTGCCAGCAGTCTTTCCCAAGCGGCGGGACTGGGGAGTCATCAGCCCCAGCATTTT. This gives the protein CASSLSQAAGLGSHQPQHF.

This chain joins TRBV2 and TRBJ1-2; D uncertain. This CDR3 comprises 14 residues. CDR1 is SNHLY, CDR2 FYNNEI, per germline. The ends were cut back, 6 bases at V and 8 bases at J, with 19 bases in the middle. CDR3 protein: CASSRNREGEGYTF. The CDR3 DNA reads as TGTGCCAGCAGCCGGAACCGGGAAGGAGAGGGCTACACCTTC.

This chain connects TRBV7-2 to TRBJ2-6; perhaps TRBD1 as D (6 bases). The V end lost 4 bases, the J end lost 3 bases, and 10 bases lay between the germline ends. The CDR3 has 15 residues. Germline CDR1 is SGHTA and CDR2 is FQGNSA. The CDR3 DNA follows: TGTGCCAGCAGCTCACAGGGATATGGGGCCAACGTCCTGACTTTC. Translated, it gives CASSSQGYGANVLTF.

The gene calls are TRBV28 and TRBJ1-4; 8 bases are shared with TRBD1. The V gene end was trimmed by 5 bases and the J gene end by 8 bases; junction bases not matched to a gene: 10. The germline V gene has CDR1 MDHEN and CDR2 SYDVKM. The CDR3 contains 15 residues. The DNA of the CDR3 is TGTGCCAGCAGTCCTCGACAGGGGCTAGGGGAAAAACTGTTTTTT. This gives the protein CASSPRQGLGEKLFF.

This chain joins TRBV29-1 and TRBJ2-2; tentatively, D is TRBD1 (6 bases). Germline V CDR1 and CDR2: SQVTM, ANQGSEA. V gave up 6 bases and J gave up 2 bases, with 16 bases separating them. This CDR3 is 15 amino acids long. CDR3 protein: CSVSRAGTNTGELFF. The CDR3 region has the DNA TGCAGCGTATCTCGGGCAGGGACAAACACCGGGGAGCTGTTTTTT.